The T cell receptor beta chain under discussion was sequenced for a study of regulatory T cells in long-lasting Graves disease. After removal of 3 bases from V and 5 bases from J, the junction contained 9 bases not matched to a gene. Germline V gene lookup returns CDR1 KGHSH and CDR2 LQKENI. CDR3 length: 15 amino acids. Sample time point: newly diagnosed GD, antithyroid drugs for less than 3 months. Making the TCR library involved RNA that had been extracted from PBMCs. It was American Thyroid Association guidelines that determined Graves' disease diagnosis. CDR3 regions were amplified by Arm-PCR using iRepertoire HTBI primers to build TCR beta libraries. In TCRdb, the multiplex PCR reads were re-called with MiXCR into one record per CDR3 protein. Of 350,000 to 450,000 distinct CDR3 sequences listed, roughly 17% are singletons. This clonotype has ten or more counts. Its antigen remains unknown. Study-wide points: Under persistent disease, TRBV28, TRBJ1-2 and TRBJ2-5 were used preferentially.

This sample also appeared in a second study, on T cells in Graves' hyperthyroidism and ophthalmopathy. That paper notes: The HTBI primer set was used in a first-round RT-PCR of the TCR CDR3. In the blood, most expanded thyroid clonotypes above 0.001 appeared as well.

The clonotype comes from a man aged 35 to 55 with Graves disease. This chain joins TRBV18 and TRBJ2-7; 8 bases align to TRBD1. Source: peripheral blood mononuclear cells (PBMCs), taken at new diagnosis, from a patient treated with antithyroid drugs. The CDR3, as DNA: TGTGCCAGCTCACCGGTGGCAGGGGGCGGCCACGAGCAGTACTTC. This translates into CASSPVAGGGHEQYF.